What follows describes a single T cell receptor (beta chain). The entry originates in a study of CD8+ T cells in alopecia areata. Extracted RNA was reverse transcribed into cDNA, the sequencing template. The table came from immunoSEQ multiplex PCR; TCRdb's copy has only in-frame clones and leaves some out. This table has fewer than 150,000 clones, around 60% appearing once. The CDR3 runs 12 residues. CDR1 SNHLY and CDR2 FYNNEI come from the germline V gene. V shed 4 bases and J shed 3 bases, with 6 bases lying between them. Sequencing was performed on CD4+ T cells sorted from blood, taken at week 0. V is TRBV2 and J is TRBJ1-2; a possible D gene is TRBD1 (5 bases). This receptor was obtained from a human donor with alopecia areata. CDR3 DNA sequence: TGTGCCAGCAGTGGAGGGGACTATGGCTACACCTTC. Protein sequence: CASSGGDYGYTF.